The 10 T cell receptor beta chains below come from one sample, sequenced in a study of blood T cell repertoires in COVID-19. Libraries were prepared by immunoSEQ multiplex PCR; TCRdb keeps only in-frame clonotypes and omits some of them. The table has about 180,000 clones, 70% to 90% seen once. The sequenced material came from peripheral blood. These receptors were obtained from a man aged 60 to 75 with acute or convalescent COVID-19.

This clone was seen only once. V usage is TRBV7-3 and J usage is TRBJ2-2; D unresolved. V was shortened by 1 base and J by 8 bases, with 8 bases between the two germline ends. The length of the CDR3 is 13 residues. Germline values: CDR1 SGHTA, CDR2 FQGTGA. In nucleotides, the CDR3 is TGTGCCAGCAGCTTAAATATCAGGGGGGAGCTGTTTTTT. Its translation: CASSLNIRGELFF. The whole variable domain, remainder taken from reference TRBV7-3 and TRBJ2-2, is GAGVSQTPSNKVTEKGKYVELRCDPISGHTALYWYRQSLGQGPEFLIYFQGTGAADDSGLPNDRFFAVRPEGSVSTLKIQRTERGDSAVYLCASSLNIRGELFFGEGSRLTVL.

The count of this clone is one. The chain uses TRBV10-3 and TRBJ2-1, with D maybe TRBD2 (7 bases). Per the germline V gene, CDR1 is ENHRY and CDR2 is SYGVKD. The germline V and J ends were trimmed by 6 bases and 5 bases, with 17 bases remaining between them. The CDR3 is 15 residues long. The CDR3 DNA is TGTGCCATCAGCCCCCGAGGGGGGGAGAACAATGAGCAGTTCTTC. Protein product: CAISPRGGENNEQFF.

The V gene is TRBV5-1, the J gene TRBJ1-5, with D maybe TRBD1 (5 bases). With 0 bases removed from V and 0 bases from J, the gap between germline ends came to 10 bases. Germline lookup yields CDR1 SGHRS and CDR2 YFSETQ. CDR3 length: 16 residues. The CDR3 is CASSLEGINSNQPQHF. In DNA, the CDR3 is TGCGCCAGCAGCTTGGAGGGGATTAATAGCAATCAGCCCCAGCATTTT. Filled out from reference TRBV5-1 and TRBJ1-5, the complete variable domain reads KAGVTQTPRYLIKTRGQQVTLSCSPISGHRSVSWYQQTPGQGLQFLFEYFSETQRNKGNFPGRFSGRQFSNSRSEMNVSTLELGDSALYLCASSLEGINSNQPQHFGDGTRLSIL.

The rearrangement joins TRBV28 to TRBJ1-2; 10 bases align to TRBD1. V was clipped by 5 bases and J by 7 bases; unmatched bases: 10. The CDR3 extends over 15 amino acids. CDR1 is MDHEN, CDR2 SYDVKM, per germline. This chain's CDR3 is CASSAPGQGHGGYTF. The DNA of the CDR3 is TGTGCCAGCAGTGCGCCGGGACAGGGGCACGGTGGCTACACCTTC.

The chain combines TRBV28 with TRBJ1-4, with D maybe TRBD1 (6 bases). Germline loops: CDR1 MDHEN, CDR2 SYDVKM. V dropped 4 bases and J dropped 0 bases, with 9 bases sitting between them. The CDR3 extends over 15 amino acids. The CDR3 region has the DNA TGTGCCAGCAGTTCCGCAGGGGCAACTAATGAAAAACTGTTTTTT. Translating gives CASSSAGATNEKLFF.

The chain joins TRBV28 to TRBJ1-4; no clear D. CDR1 and CDR2 from the germline V gene are MDHEN and SYDVKM. The CDR3 loop spans 11 amino acids. The ends were cut back, 4 bases at V and 5 bases at J, with 2 bases in the middle. DNA for the CDR3: TGTGCCAGCAGTTCGAATGAAAAACTGTTTTTT. It translates to CASSSNEKLFF.

This chain connects TRBV19 to TRBJ2-7; D is unresolved. Germline CDR1 and CDR2: LNHDA and SQIVND (reference sequence). V lost 5 bases and J lost 2, with 10 bases in between. The CDR3 runs to 13 residues. DNA of the CDR3: TGTGCCAGTAGTCCCCCGAGCGCCTACGAGCAGTACTTC. Translated: CASSPPSAYEQYF. The whole variable domain, filled in from reference TRBV19 and TRBJ2-7, reads DGGITQSPKYLFRKEGQNVTLSCEQNLNHDAMYWYRQDPGQGLRLIYYSQIVNDFQKGDIAEGYSVSREKKESFPLTVTSAQKNPTAFYLCASSPPSAYEQYFGPGTRLTVT.

CDR3 protein: CASSFGGGARYNEQFF. The CDR3 DNA is TGTGCCAGCAGCTTCGGCGGCGGAGCCCGCTACAATGAGCAGTTCTTC. The chain uses TRBV7-2 and TRBJ2-1; D unresolved. The CDR3 has 16 residues. Trimming shortened V by 3 bases and J by 3 bases, and 15 bases separated the two germline ends. CDR1 is SGHTA, CDR2 FQGNSA, per germline.

This clone was observed a handful of times. V and J are TRBV7-3 and TRBJ2-1; 11 nucleotides agree with TRBD2. CDR1 and CDR2 (germline): SGHTA, FQGTGA. V dropped 5 bases and J dropped 8; count of bases not matched to a gene: 5. This CDR3 is built from 14 residues. The CDR3, as DNA: TGTGCCAGCAGCCTACTAGCGGGAGTGGATGAGCAGTTCTTC. This encodes CASSLLAGVDEQFF.

The rearrangement joins TRBV6-5 to TRBJ1-3; D unclear. Trimming left V 6 bases short and J 4 bases short, with 10 bases between. The CDR3 runs 13 residues. The germline V gene encodes CDR1 MNHEY and CDR2 SVGAGI. CDR3 DNA sequence: TGTGCCAGCAGCCCGTCACAGGGAAACACCATATATTTT. Protein: CASSPSQGNTIYF.